This TCR beta chain was observed in a study of blood T cells in healthy people across ages. Overall study findings and caveats: The study found more naive CD4+ cells and higher diversity in long-lived than aged donors. Researchers said unsorted PBMCs prevented a conclusive naive versus antigen-experienced comparison. Per million T cells, TCR beta diversity dropped roughly linearly as age increased.

Turning to this clonotype: The antigen is unknown.

A second about 6 to 12 cycle PCR used barcoded and J-beta primers. TCRdb ran MiXCR on the 5' RACE reads and lists one entry per CDR3 protein. The data hold approximately 940,000 distinct CDR3 sequences, with about 44% observed a single time. The V gene lost 8 bases and the J gene lost 3 bases, with 12 bases spanning the gap. The CDR3 runs to 13 residues. This chain uses TRBV12-3 or TRBV12-4 with TRBJ2-3; tentatively, D is TRBD2 (5 bases). This clonotype was sampled from a man aged 30-40 years in good health. Sample: blood. CDR3 sequence reads: CASRARETDTQYF. The CDR3 nucleotides are TGTGCCAGCCGGGCCCGGGAAACAGATACGCAGTATTTT.